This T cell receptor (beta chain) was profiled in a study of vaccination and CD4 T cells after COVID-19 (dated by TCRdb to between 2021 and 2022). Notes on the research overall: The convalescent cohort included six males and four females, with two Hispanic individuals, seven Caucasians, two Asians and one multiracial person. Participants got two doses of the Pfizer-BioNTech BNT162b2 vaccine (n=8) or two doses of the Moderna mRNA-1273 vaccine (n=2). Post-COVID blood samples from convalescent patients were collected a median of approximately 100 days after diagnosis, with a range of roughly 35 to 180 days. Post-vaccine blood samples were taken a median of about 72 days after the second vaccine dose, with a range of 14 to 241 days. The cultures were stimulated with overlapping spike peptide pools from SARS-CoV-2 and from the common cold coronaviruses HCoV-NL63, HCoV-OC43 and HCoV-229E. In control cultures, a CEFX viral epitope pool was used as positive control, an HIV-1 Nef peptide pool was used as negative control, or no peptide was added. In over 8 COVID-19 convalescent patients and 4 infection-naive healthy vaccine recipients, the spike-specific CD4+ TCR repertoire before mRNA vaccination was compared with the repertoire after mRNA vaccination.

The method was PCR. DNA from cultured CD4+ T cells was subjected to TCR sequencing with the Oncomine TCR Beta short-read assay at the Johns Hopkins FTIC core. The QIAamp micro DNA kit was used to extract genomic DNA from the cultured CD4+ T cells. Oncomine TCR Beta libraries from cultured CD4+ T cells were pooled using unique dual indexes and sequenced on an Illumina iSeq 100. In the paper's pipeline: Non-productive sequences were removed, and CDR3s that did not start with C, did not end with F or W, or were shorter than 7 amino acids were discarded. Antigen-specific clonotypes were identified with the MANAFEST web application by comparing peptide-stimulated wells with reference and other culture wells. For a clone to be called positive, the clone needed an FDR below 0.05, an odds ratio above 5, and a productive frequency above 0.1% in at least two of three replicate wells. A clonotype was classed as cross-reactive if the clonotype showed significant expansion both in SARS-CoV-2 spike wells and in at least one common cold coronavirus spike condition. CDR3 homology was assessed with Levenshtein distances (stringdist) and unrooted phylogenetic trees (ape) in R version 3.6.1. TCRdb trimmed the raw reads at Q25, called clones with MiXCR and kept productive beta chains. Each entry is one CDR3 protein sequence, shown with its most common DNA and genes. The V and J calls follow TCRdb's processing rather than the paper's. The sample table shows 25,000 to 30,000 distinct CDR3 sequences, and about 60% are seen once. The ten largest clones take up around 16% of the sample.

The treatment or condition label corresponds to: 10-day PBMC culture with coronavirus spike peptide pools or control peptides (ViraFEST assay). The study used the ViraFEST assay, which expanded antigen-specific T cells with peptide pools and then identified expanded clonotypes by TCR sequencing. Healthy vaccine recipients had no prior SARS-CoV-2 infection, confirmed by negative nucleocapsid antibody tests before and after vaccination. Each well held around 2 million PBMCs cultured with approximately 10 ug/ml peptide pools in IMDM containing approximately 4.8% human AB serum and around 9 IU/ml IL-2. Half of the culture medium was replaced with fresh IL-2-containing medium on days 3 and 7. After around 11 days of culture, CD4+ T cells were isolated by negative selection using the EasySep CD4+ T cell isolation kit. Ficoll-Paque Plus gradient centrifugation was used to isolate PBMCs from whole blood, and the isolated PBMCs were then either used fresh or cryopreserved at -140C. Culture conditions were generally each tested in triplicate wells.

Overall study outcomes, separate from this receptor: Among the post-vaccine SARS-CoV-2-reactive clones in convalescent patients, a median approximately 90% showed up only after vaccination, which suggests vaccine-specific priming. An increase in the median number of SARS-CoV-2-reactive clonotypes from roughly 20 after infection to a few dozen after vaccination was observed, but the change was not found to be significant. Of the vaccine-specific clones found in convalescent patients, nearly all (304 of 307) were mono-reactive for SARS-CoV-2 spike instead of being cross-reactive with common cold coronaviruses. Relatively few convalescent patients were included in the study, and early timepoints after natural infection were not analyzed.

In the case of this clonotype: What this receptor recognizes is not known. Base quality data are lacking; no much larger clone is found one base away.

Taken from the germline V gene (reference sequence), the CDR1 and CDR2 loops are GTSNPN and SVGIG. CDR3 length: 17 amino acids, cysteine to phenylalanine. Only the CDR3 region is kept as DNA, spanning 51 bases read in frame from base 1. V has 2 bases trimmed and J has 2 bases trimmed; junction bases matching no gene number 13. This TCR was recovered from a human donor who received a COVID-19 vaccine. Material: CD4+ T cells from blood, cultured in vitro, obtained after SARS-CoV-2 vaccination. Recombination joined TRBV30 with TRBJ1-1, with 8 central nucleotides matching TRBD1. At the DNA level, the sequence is TGTGCCTGGAGTTCAGGTACAGGGGGACACCTAAACACTGAAGCTTTCTTT. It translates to CAWSSGTGGHLNTEAFF.